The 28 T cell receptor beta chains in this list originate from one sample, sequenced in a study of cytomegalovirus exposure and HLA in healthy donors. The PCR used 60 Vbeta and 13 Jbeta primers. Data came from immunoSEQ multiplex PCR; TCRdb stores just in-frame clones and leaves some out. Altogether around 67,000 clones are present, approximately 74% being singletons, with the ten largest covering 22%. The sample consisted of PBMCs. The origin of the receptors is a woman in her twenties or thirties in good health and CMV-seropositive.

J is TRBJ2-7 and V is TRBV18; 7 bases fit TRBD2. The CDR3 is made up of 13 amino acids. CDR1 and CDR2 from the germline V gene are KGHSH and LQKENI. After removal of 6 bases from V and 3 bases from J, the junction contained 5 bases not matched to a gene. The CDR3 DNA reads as TGTGCCAGCTCCCTGGCGGGAGACTACGAGCAGTACTTC. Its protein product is CASSLAGDYEQYF.

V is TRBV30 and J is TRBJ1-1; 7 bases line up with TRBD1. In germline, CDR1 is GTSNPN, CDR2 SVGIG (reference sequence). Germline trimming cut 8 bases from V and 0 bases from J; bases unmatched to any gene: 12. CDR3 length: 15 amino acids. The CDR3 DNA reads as TGTGCCCTCCGTAGGGACAGCCTTATGAACACTGAAGCTTTCTTT. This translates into CALRRDSLMNTEAFF.

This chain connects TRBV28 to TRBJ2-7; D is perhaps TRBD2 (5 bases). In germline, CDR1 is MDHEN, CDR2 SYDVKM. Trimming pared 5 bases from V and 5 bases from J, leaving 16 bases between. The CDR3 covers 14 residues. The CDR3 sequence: CASSTQMRAHEQYF. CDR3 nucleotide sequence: TGTGCCAGCAGTACCCAGATGAGGGCCCACGAGCAGTACTTC.

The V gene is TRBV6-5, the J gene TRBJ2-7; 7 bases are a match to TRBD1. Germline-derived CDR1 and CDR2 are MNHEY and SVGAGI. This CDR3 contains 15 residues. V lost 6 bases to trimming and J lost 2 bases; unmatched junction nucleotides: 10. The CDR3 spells CASRATQGIPYEQYF. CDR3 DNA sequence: TGTGCCAGCAGAGCAACACAGGGGATCCCCTACGAGCAGTACTTC.

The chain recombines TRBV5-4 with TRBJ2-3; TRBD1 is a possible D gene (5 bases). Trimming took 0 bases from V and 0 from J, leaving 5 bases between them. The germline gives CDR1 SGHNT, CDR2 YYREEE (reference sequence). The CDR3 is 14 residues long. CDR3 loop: CASSLAGSTDTQYF. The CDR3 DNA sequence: TGTGCCAGCAGCTTGGCAGGGAGCACAGATACGCAGTATTTT.

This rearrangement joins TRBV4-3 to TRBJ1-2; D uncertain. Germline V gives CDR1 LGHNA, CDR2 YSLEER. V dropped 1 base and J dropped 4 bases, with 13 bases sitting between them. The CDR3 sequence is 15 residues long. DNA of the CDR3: TGCGCCAGCAGCCAAGTTGTAACGGTGCCCTATGGCTACACCTTC. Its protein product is CASSQVVTVPYGYTF.

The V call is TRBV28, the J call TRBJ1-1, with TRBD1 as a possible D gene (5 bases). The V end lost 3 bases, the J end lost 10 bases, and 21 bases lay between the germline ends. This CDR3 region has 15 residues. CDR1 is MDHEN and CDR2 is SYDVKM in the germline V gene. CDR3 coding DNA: TGTGCCAGCAGTTTCGGAGGGTCCCGGAGAGGGGTAGCTTTCTTT. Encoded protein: CASSFGGSRRGVAFF.

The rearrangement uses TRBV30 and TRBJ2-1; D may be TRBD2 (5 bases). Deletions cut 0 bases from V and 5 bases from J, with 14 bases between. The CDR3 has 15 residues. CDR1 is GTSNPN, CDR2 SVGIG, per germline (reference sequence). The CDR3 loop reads CAWSVRNSVHNEQFF. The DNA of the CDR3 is TGTGCCTGGAGTGTTCGGAATAGCGTCCACAATGAGCAGTTCTTC.

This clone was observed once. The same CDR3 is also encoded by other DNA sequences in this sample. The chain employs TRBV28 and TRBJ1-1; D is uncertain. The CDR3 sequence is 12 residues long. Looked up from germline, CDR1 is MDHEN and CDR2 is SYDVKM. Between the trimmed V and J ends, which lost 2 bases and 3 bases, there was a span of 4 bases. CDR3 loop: CASSLRDTEAFF. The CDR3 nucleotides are TGTGCCAGCAGTTTACGGGACACTGAAGCTTTCTTT.

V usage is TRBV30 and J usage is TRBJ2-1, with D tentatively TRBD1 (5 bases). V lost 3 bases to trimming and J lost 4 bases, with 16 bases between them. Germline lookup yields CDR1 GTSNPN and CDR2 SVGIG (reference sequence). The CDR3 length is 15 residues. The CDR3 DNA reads TGTGCCTGGAGCGACAGAACCATTCGATACAATGAGCAGTTCTTC. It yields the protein CAWSDRTIRYNEQFF. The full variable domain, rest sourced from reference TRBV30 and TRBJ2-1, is SQTIHQWPATLVQPVGSPLSLECTVEGTSNPNLYWYRQAAGRGLQLLFYSVGIGQISSEVPQNLSASRPQDRQFILSSKKLLLSDSGFYLCAWSDRTIRYNEQFFGPGTRLTVL.

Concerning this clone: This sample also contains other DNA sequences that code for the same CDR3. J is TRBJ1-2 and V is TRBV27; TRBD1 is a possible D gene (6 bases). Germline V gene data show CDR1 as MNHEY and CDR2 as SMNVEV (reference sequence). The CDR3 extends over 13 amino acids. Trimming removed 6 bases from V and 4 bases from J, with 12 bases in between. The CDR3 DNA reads TGTGCCAGCAGCTCCCAGGGGTTCTATGGCTACACCTTC. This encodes CASSSQGFYGYTF.

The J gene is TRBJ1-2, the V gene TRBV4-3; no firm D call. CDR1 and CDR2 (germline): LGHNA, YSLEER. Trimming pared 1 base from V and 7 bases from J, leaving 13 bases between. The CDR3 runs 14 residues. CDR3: CASSQVGSIFGYTF. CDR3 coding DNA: TGCGCCAGCAGCCAAGTTGGCAGTATTTTTGGCTACACCTTC.

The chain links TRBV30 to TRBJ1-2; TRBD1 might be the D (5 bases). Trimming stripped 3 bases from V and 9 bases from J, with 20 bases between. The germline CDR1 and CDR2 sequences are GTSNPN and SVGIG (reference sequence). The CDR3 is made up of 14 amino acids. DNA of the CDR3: TGTGCCTGGAGGGACGTGGTAGGGGCCTCTCGCTACACCTTC. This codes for CAWRDVVGASRYTF.

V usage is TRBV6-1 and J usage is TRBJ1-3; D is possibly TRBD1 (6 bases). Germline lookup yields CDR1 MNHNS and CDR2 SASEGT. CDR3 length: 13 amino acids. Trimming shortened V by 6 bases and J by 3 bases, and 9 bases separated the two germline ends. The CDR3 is CASRGTLGNTIYF. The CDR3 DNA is TGTGCCAGCAGAGGGACACTTGGAAACACCATATATTTT.

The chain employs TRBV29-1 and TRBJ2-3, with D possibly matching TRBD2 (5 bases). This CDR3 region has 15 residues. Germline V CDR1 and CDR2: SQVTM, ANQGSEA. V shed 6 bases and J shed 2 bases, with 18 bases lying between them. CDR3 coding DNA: TGCAGCGTCGCCCCGAGGGCCCTAGACACAGATACGCAGTATTTT. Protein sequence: CSVAPRALDTDTQYF.

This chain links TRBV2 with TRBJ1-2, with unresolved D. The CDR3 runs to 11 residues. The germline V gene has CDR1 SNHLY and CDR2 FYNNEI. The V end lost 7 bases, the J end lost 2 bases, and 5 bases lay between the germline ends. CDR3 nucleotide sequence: TGTGCCAGCAAGGAGAACTATGGCTACACCTTC. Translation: CASKENYGYTF.

The CDR3 region has the DNA TGCGCCAGCAGCTCTACAGGGAACACCGGGGAGCTGTTTTTT. Its protein is CASSSTGNTGELFF. V is TRBV5-1 and J is TRBJ2-2; a possible D gene is TRBD1 (5 bases). V dropped 3 bases and J dropped 1 base, with 7 bases sitting between them. The germline gives CDR1 SGHRS, CDR2 YFSETQ. The CDR3 consists of 14 residues.

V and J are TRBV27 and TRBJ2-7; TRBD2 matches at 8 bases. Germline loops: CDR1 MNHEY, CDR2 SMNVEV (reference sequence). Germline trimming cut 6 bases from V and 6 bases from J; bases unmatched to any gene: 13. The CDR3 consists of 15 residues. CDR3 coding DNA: TGTGCCAGCAGGCCGCGGGGGGCGGTGGGTGGCGAGCAGTACTTC. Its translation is CASRPRGAVGGEQYF.

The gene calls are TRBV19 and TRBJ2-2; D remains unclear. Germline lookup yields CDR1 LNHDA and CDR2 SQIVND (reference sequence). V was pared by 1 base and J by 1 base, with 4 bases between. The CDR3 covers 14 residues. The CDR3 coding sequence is TGTGCCAGTAGTATAGGGAGGAACACCGGGGAGCTGTTTTTT. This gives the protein CASSIGRNTGELFF.

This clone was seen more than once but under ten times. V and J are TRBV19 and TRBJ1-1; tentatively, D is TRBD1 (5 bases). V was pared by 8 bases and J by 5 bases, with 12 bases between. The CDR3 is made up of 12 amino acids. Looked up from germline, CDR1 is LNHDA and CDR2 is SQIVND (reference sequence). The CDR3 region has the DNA TGTGCCAGTGGCAGGGAAGGGACTGAAGCTTTCTTT. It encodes CASGREGTEAFF.

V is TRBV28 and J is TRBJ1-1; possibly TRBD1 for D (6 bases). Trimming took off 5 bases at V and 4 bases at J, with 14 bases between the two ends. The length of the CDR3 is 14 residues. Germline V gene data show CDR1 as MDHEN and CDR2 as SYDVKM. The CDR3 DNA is TGTGCCAGCAGTACCCCAACAGGGTTCACTGAAGCTTTCTTT. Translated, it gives CASSTPTGFTEAFF.

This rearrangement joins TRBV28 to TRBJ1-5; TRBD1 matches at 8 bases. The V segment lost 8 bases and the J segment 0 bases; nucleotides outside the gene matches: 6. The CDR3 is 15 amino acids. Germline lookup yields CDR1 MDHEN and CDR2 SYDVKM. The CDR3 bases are TGTGCCAGCGTTACAGGGGGAAATAGCAATCAGCCCCAGCATTTT. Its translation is CASVTGGNSNQPQHF.

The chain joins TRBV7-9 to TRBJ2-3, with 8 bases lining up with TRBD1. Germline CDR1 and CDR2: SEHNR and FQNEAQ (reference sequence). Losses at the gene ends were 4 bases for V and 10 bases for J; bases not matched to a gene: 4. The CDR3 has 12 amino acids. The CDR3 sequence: CASSSQGAPQYF. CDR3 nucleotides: TGTGCCAGCAGCTCGCAGGGGGCCCCGCAGTATTTT.

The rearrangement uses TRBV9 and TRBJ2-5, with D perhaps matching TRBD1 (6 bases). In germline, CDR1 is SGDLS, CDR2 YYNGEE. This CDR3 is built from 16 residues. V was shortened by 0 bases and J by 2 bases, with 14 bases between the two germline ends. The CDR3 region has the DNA TGTGCCAGCAGCGTAGAGGGGGTTCTCATTCAAGAGACCCAGTACTTC. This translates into CASSVEGVLIQETQYF.

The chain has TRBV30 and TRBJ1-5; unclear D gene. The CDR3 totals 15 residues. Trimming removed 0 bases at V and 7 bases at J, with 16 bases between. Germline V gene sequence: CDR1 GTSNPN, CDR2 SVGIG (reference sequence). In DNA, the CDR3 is TGTGCCTGGAGTGTAGCGAGGCTGTCACGCCAGCCCCAGCATTTT. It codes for CAWSVARLSRQPQHF.

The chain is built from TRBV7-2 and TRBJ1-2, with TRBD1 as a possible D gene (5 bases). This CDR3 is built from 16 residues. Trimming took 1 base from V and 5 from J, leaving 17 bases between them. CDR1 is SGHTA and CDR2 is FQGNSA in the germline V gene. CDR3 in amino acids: CASSLDRGRTQYGYTF. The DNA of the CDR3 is TGTGCCAGCAGCTTAGATCGGGGGAGGACCCAATATGGCTACACCTTC.

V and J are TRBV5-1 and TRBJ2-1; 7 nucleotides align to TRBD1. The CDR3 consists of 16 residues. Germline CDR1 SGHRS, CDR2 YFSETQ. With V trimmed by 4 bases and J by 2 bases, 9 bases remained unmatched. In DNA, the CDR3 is TGCGCCAGCAGCCCGACCGGGACAGTGCCCTACAATGAGCAGTTCTTC. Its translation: CASSPTGTVPYNEQFF.

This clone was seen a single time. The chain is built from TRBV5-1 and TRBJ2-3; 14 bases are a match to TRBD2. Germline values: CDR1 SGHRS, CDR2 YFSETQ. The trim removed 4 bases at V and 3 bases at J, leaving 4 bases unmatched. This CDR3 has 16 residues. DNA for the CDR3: TGCGCCAGCAGCCTCCGGACTAGCGGGGGGACAGATACGCAGTATTTT. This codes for CASSLRTSGGTDTQYF.